Listed here is a single TCR beta chain. The antigen remains undetermined. This CDR3 contains 16 residues. V was pared by 5 bases and J by 0 bases, with 11 bases of the junction left unmatched. The germline gives CDR1 DFQATT, CDR2 SNEGSKA (reference sequence). This record comes from a study of post-analysis software for immune sequencing data. Study information: Recorded disease courses covered relapsing-remitting, secondary progressive and progressive-relapsing multiple sclerosis. Some patients had no subtype annotation.

The library was made from cDNA and included unique molecular identifiers. T cells numbering about 0.9 to 11 million gave rise to 500,000 or so cDNA molecules. TCRdb processed the PCR reads anew with MiXCR; each CDR3 protein has one entry. The profile shows fewer than 850,000 distinct CDR3 sequences, 30% of them singletons. Study-wide results and caveats: Roughly five TRBV segments were more frequent in patients than controls; TRBV5-6, TRBV5-1 and TRBV20-1 belonged to this group. Analysis by F measure revealed that same-batch samples clustered strongly together.

Sequenced sample: blood. The TCR comes from a girl aged 10 to 17 with multiple sclerosis. The chain employs TRBV20-1 and TRBJ2-3; 7 positions match TRBD2. CDR3 region: CSAVELATLSTDTQYF. CDR3 nucleotide sequence: TGCAGTGCTGTCGAACTAGCGACCCTAAGCACAGATACGCAGTATTTT.